This T cell receptor beta chain was identified in a study of OX40 agonist ivuxolimab in advanced cancers. Method: immunoSEQ multiplex PCR; TCRdb's copy keeps in-frame clones and lacks some. Found here are some 80,000 clones, more than 70% of them singletons; the top ten hold 0.72%. Germline CDR1 and CDR2: SGHTA and FQGTGA. This CDR3 is built from 13 residues. Deletions cut 5 bases from V and 2 bases from J, with 9 bases between. The sample consisted of CD4+ or CD8+ T cells sorted from blood, taken in a trial of the OX40 agonist ivuxolimab. The sequence was collected from an adult with an advanced solid tumor such as melanoma, head and neck, liver or kidney cancer. V gene TRBV7-3 combines with J gene TRBJ1-1; D gene ambiguous. CDR3 region: CASSLGINTEAFF. DNA of the CDR3: TGTGCCAGCAGCCTGGGGATTAACACTGAAGCTTTCTTT.